This entry lists 27 T cell receptor beta chains sequenced from one sample in a study of cytomegalovirus exposure and HLA in healthy donors. A multiplex PCR was run with 60 Vbeta primers and 13 Jbeta primers. Sequenced by immunoSEQ multiplex PCR; TCRdb stores in-frame clones only, minus some. The sample lists hundreds of thousands of clones; approximately 80% were seen once. The sequencing sample was made of PBMCs. All receptors come from a girl aged 2-10 years in good health and CMV-seronegative.

V and J are TRBV10-1 and TRBJ2-1; 7 nucleotides match TRBD1. J was trimmed by 9 bases and V by 4 bases; bases with no gene match: 9. CDR3 size: 14 residues. CDR1 and CDR2 from the germline V gene are WNHNN and SYGVQD (reference sequence). This CDR3 is CASSADRLNGEQFF. CDR3 coding DNA: TGCGCCAGCAGTGCGGACAGGTTAAACGGTGAGCAGTTCTTC.

The rearrangement uses TRBV6-9 and TRBJ1-5; D is undetermined. V lost 0 bases and J 11 bases, leaving 11 bases between the germline ends. CDR3 length: 13 amino acids. Per the germline V gene, CDR1 is MNHGY and CDR2 is SVAAGI. As DNA, the CDR3 is TGTGCCAGCAGTTATTCTGGGCCGCCGGCCCAGCATTTT. This sequence encodes CASSYSGPPAQHF.

V usage is TRBV7-9 and J usage is TRBJ2-3; tentatively, D is TRBD2 (6 bases). Trimming pared 10 bases from V and 1 base from J, leaving 15 bases between. Germline V gives CDR1 SEHNR, CDR2 FQNEAQ (reference sequence). The CDR3 runs 14 residues. The CDR3 DNA follows: TGTGCCACCAGTACTAGCATCGGCACAGATACGCAGTATTTT. This translates into CATSTSIGTDTQYF.

This rearrangement joins TRBV28 to TRBJ1-1, with D tentatively TRBD1 (5 bases). Germline loops: CDR1 MDHEN, CDR2 SYDVKM. The germline V and J ends were trimmed by 2 bases and 1 base, with 26 bases remaining between them. The CDR3 totals 20 residues. CDR3 DNA sequence: TGTGCCAGCAGTTTACGGACCTCCCGACAGATATCCGTTAGGAACACTGAAGCTTTCTTT. Residues: CASSLRTSRQISVRNTEAFF.

The chain links TRBV6-6 to TRBJ2-5; D is undetermined. Germline V gene sequence: CDR1 MNHNY, CDR2 SVGAGI (reference sequence). V was cut by 6 bases and J by 0 bases, with 17 bases left in between. The CDR3 extends over 16 amino acids. The CDR3: CASSPDIYGYQETQYF. The CDR3 DNA reads as TGTGCCAGCAGCCCCGACATTTACGGATACCAAGAGACCCAGTACTTC.

The CDR3 spells CAIRGGADTGELFF. CDR3 DNA: TGTGCCATCAGGGGCGGGGCGGACACCGGGGAGCTGTTTTTT. The rearrangement joins TRBV10-3 to TRBJ2-2, with D maybe TRBD2 (6 bases). Trimming removed 6 bases at V and 3 bases at J, with 11 bases between. The CDR3 contains 14 residues. Germline-derived CDR1 and CDR2 are ENHRY and SYGVKD.

This chain connects TRBV6-1 to TRBJ2-3, with 9 positions matching TRBD2. The germline V gene has CDR1 MNHNS and CDR2 SASEGT. There are 12 residues in the CDR3. V shed 1 base, J shed 13 bases, and the junction held 3 bases outside the gene matches. The CDR3 loop reads CASSEGTSDKYF. In DNA form, the CDR3 reads TGTGCCAGCAGTGAAGGGACTAGCGACAAGTATTTT.

The chain carries TRBV25-1 and TRBJ1-1, with a weak D call TRBD1 (5 bases). The germline V gene has CDR1 MGHDK and CDR2 SYGVNS. The V and J ends lost 7 bases and 5 bases respectively, with 14 bases between them. This CDR3 has 13 residues. CDR3 sequence (DNA): TGTGCCAGCACCAACGGGGGGAGTACTGAAGCTTTCTTT. Translating gives CASTNGGSTEAFF.

This clone came up once. The chain recombines TRBV5-1 with TRBJ1-6; D possibly corresponds to TRBD1 (6 bases). Per germline, CDR1 SGHRS and CDR2 YFSETQ. Trimming removed 7 bases at V and 8 bases at J, with 16 bases between. The CDR3 sequence is 14 residues long. CDR3 sequence: CASSLQAGDSPLHF. CDR3 bases: TGCGCCAGCTCACTCCAGGCAGGGGATTCACCCCTCCACTTT.

The gene calls are TRBV5-3 and TRBJ2-4, with TRBD2 matching 8 bases. TRBV5-3 is sorted into the ORF group, with uncertain function. The CDR3 spans 18 residues. V was pared by 4 bases and J by 0 bases, with 12 bases of the junction left unmatched. CDR3 residues: CARSPSWGGRLAKNIQYF. For the CDR3, the DNA is TGTGCCAGAAGCCCCTCCTGGGGCGGGAGGTTAGCCAAAAACATTCAGTACTTC.

Only a few counts were recorded for this clone. This sequence joins TRBV19 and TRBJ2-3; weak D call: TRBD2 (6 bases). Germline V gene data show CDR1 as LNHDA and CDR2 as SQIVND (reference sequence). V dropped 7 bases and J dropped 7 bases, with 21 bases sitting between them. This CDR3 is 15 amino acids long. The CDR3 region has the DNA TGTGCCAGTATCCAGCGAGGGCTGGAGGGGTATACGCAGTATTTT. Its protein is CASIQRGLEGYTQYF.

The J gene is TRBJ1-2, the V gene TRBV11-2; D not resolved. The V gene lost 4 bases and the J gene lost 0 bases, with 6 bases spanning the gap. In germline, CDR1 is SGHAT, CDR2 FQNNGV. The CDR3 has 13 residues. DNA for the CDR3: TGTGCCAGCAGCTACAAAACTAACTATGGCTACACCTTC. Amino acids: CASSYKTNYGYTF.

V is TRBV4-1 and J is TRBJ1-1, with 9 bases fitting TRBD1. Germline lookup yields CDR1 MGHRA and CDR2 YSYEKL. The CDR3 is 16 amino acids. V lost 4 bases and J lost 2; bases outside the gene matches: 8. The CDR3 spells CASSRYRTGVNTEAFF. CDR3 coding DNA: TGCGCCAGCAGCCGATACCGGACAGGGGTAAACACTGAAGCTTTCTTT.

This chain uses TRBV5-4 with TRBJ1-1; TRBD1 matches at 7 bases. The CDR3 loop spans 15 amino acids. The trim removed 4 bases at V and 0 bases at J, leaving 6 bases unmatched. The germline V gene has CDR1 SGHNT and CDR2 YYREEE (reference sequence). DNA of the CDR3: TGTGCCAGCAGCCCAAGACAGGGCCTGAACACTGAAGCTTTCTTT. Protein product: CASSPRQGLNTEAFF.

This clone was observed once. The V and J genes are TRBV9 and TRBJ1-2; possible D gene TRBD1, 6 bases. Germline values: CDR1 SGDLS, CDR2 YYNGEE. The germline V and J ends were trimmed by 0 bases and 4 bases, with 13 bases remaining between them. This CDR3 spans 15 amino acids. The DNA for the CDR3 is TGTGCCAGCAGCGTAGCTCAGGGGATTGCCTATGGCTACACCTTC. Protein: CASSVAQGIAYGYTF.

This clone was seen only once. The chain carries TRBV5-6 and TRBJ1-1; tentative D call: TRBD1 (6 bases). Germline assignment: CDR1 SGHDT and CDR2 YYEEEE. V dropped 0 bases and J dropped 4 bases, with 7 bases sitting between them. The CDR3 sequence is 13 residues long. The CDR3 coding sequence is TGTGCCAGCAGCTTGGACAGGGCCACTGAAGCTTTCTTT. Its translation: CASSLDRATEAFF.

This clone was observed once. This chain links TRBV5-4 with TRBJ2-1, with 8 bases aligning to TRBD2. The CDR3 is made up of 16 amino acids. J lost 8 bases, V lost 3 bases, and 13 bases had no gene match. CDR1 is SGHNT, CDR2 YYREEE, per germline (reference sequence). The CDR3 DNA reads as TGTGCCAGCAGCTCGGGCCCGGGACTAGTTAACTATGAGCAGTTCTTC. Its protein product is CASSSGPGLVNYEQFF.

J is TRBJ2-7 and V is TRBV6-1; 8 bases map to TRBD2. After removal of 10 bases from V and 4 bases from J, the junction contained 9 bases not matched to a gene. CDR3 length: 13 residues. Looked up from germline, CDR1 is MNHNS and CDR2 is SASEGT. In nucleotides, the CDR3 is TGTGCCATGGGGGCGGGGGGCCCTTACGAGCAGTACTTC. It encodes CAMGAGGPYEQYF.

This CDR3 reads CASGLVVLGGGNQPQHF. The CDR3 nucleotides are TGTGCTAGTGGTTTGGTAGTGTTGGGGGGAGGCAATCAGCCCCAGCATTTT. The chain links TRBV12-5 to TRBJ1-5; weak D call: TRBD1 (5 bases). The length of the CDR3 is 17 residues. V lost 0 bases, J lost 2 bases, and 14 bases lay in between. Per the germline V gene, CDR1 is LGHNT and CDR2 is FRNRAP.

The rearrangement uses TRBV5-4 and TRBJ1-4, with 8 nucleotides matching TRBD1. Trimming took 4 bases from V and 6 from J; bases not matched to a gene: 5. The germline CDR1 and CDR2 sequences are SGHNT and YYREEE (reference sequence). CDR3 length equals 14 residues. For the CDR3, the DNA is TGTGCCAGCAGCCAGACAGGGGTTGATGAAAAACTGTTTTTT. As protein: CASSQTGVDEKLFF.

The J gene is TRBJ1-4, the V gene TRBV5-5; TRBD1 is a possible D gene (6 bases). V lost 3 bases, J lost 1 base, and 16 bases lay in between. CDR3 length: 17 amino acids. Germline V gene lookup returns CDR1 SGHKS and CDR2 YYEKEE (reference sequence). The chain's CDR3 is CASSSAGRGVTNEKLFF. The CDR3 DNA reads as TGTGCCAGCAGCTCGGCTGGGAGGGGGGTAACTAATGAAAAACTGTTTTTT.

This rearrangement joins TRBV5-6 to TRBJ2-7; no clear D. CDR3 length: 14 amino acids. V was clipped by 4 bases and J by 4 bases, with 15 bases between them. CDR1 and CDR2 from the germline V gene are SGHDT and YYEEEE. CDR3 bases: TGTGCCAGCAGCCTCTACCGTTTGGTGTACGAGCAGTACTTC. Its protein product is CASSLYRLVYEQYF.

The chain recombines TRBV2 with TRBJ2-2, with TRBD1 as a possible D gene (5 bases). Trimming shortened V by 2 bases and J by 6 bases, and 10 bases separated the two germline ends. The CDR3 has 14 amino acids. The germline V gene has CDR1 SNHLY and CDR2 FYNNEI. CDR3: CASSEIRVAGELFF. The CDR3 DNA reads as TGTGCCAGCAGTGAAATCAGGGTCGCCGGGGAGCTGTTTTTT. Combining the CDR3 with reference TRBV2 and TRBJ2-2 gives the whole variable domain EPEVTQTPSHQVTQMGQEVILRCVPISNHLYFYWYRQILGQKVEFLVSFYNNEISEKSEIFDDQFSVERPDGSNFTLKIRSTKLEDSAMYFCASSEIRVAGELFFGEGSRLTVL.

This clone was observed once. The chain has TRBV6-5 and TRBJ1-3; 7 nucleotides match TRBD1. The CDR3 covers 15 residues. V was pared by 5 bases and J by 2 bases, with 6 bases of the junction left unmatched. The V gene's germline CDR1 is MNHEY and CDR2 SVGAGI. The chain's CDR3 is CASSTNRGTGNTIYF. The CDR3 DNA follows: TGTGCCAGCAGTACGAACAGGGGTACTGGAAACACCATATATTTT.

This clone was picked up a small number of times. V and J are TRBV15 and TRBJ2-7, with D tentatively TRBD1 (5 bases). Germline CDR1 and CDR2: LNHNV and YYDKDF (reference sequence). This CDR3 is built from 14 residues. The V gene lost 1 base and the J gene lost 1 base, with 8 bases spanning the gap. The DNA of the CDR3 is TGTGCCACCAGCAGAGCGGCAGGGTCCTACGAGCAGTACTTC. This encodes CATSRAAGSYEQYF.

The chain carries TRBV5-1 and TRBJ1-5; D gene ambiguous. Germline V lookup: CDR1 SGHRS, CDR2 YFSETQ. CDR3 length equals 15 residues. V dropped 4 bases and J dropped 2 bases, with 13 bases sitting between them. CDR3 DNA sequence: TGCGCCAGCAGCGTGGGAGCTTCGGGCAATCAGCCCCAGCATTTT. Translation: CASSVGASGNQPQHF.

The rearrangement links TRBV5-1 to TRBJ1-3; TRBD1 might be the D (6 bases). Per germline, CDR1 SGHRS and CDR2 YFSETQ. Between the trimmed V and J ends, which lost 3 bases and 0 bases, there was a span of 13 bases. This CDR3 region has 16 residues. CDR3: CASSSVGQLSGNTIYF. The CDR3 DNA sequence: TGCGCCAGCAGCTCAGTAGGACAGCTCTCTGGAAACACCATATATTTT.